This TCR beta chain emerged from a study of T cells in Graves' hyperthyroidism and ophthalmopathy. Study in general: It was at initial diagnosis, before any treatment, that peripheral blood was collected. Study-level points and caveats: The majority of expanded thyroid clonotypes above 0.001 also appeared in blood.

As regards this clonotype: The antigen remains unidentified.

Amplified TCR beta CDR3 regions came from RNA transcripts. The HTBI primer set served for first-round RT-PCR of the TCR CDR3. TCRdb itself ran the multiplex PCR reads through MiXCR, one entry per CDR3 protein. The data contain some 150,000 distinct CDR3 sequences, less than 25% of them singletons. This CDR3 is 12 amino acids long. Trimming took 8 bases from V and 4 from J, leaving 14 bases between them. Germline CDR1 and CDR2: DFQATT and SNEGSKA (reference sequence). Sequencing was carried out using blood. The receptor's source is a woman between 45 and 60 years old with Graves' hyperthyroidism that later progressed to Graves' ophthalmopathy. The chain is built from TRBV20-1 and TRBJ2-5, with a weak D call TRBD2 (6 bases). The CDR3, as DNA: TGCAGTCGGGACTTGGGAGGAGAGACCCAGTACTTC. Protein sequence: CSRDLGGETQYF.